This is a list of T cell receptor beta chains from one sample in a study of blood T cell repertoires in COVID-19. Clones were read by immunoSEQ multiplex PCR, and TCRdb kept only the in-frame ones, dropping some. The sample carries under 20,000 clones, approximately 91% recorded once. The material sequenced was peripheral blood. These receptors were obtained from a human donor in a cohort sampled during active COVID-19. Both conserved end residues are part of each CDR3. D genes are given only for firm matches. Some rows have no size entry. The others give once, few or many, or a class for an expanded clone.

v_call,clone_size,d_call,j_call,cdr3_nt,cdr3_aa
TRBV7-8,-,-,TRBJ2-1,TGTGCCAGCAGCCGCACAGGTCGATCCTACAATGAGCAGTTCTTC,CASSRTGRSYNEQFF
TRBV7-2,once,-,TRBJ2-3,TGTGCCAGCAGCTTATTCGGAGATACGCAGTATTTT,CASSLFGDTQYF
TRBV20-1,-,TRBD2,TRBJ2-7,TGCAGTGCTAGTAGCGCTAGCGGGACGTTCTACGAGCAGTACTTC,CSASSASGTFYEQYF
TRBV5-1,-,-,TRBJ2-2,TGCGCCAGCAGCTTTTCGTCCAGGGCGGCCGGGGAGCTGTTTTTT,CASSFSSRAAGELFF
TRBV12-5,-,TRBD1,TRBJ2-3,TGTGCTAGTGGTTTCCCGGGACAGGGTTCAGATACGCAGTATTTT,CASGFPGQGSDTQYF
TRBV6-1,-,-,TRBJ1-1,TGTGCCAGCAGTGAAGCGAGAGGTCCGAGCGCTGAAGCTTTCTTT,CASSEARGPSAEAFF
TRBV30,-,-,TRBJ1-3,TGTGCCTGGAGCGGGATAAGATTCTCTGGAAACACCATATATTTT,CAWSGIRFSGNTIYF
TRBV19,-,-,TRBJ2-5,TGTGCCAGTAGTATAGGCCTGCGGAGGGGTCAAGAGACCCAGTACTTC,CASSIGLRRGQETQYF
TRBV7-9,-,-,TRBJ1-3,TGTGCCAGCAGCTTTCTAGCTAACACCATATATTTT,CASSFLANTIYF
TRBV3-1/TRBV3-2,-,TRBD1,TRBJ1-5,TGTGCCAGCAGCCAAGGACAGGGTTCGAATCAGCCCCAGCATTTT,CASSQGQGSNQPQHF
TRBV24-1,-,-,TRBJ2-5,TGTGCCGTCGAGGCGGGGGCGGGAGAGACCCAGTACTTC,CAVEAGAGETQYF
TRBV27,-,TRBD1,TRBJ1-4,TGTGCCAGCAGCCCAAGGACAGGGACTAATGAAAAACTGTTTTTT,CASSPRTGTNEKLFF
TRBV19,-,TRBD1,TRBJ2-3,TGTGCCAGTAGTGGGGGAAACCAGGGGGCGCCTCACACAGATACGCAGTATTTT,CASSGGNQGAPHTDTQYF
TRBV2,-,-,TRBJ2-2,TGTGCCAGCGCACAACGCCCAGAGAACACCGGGGAGCTGTTTTTT,CASAQRPENTGELFF
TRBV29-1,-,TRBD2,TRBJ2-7,TGCAGCGTTGGCCTAGCGGCCTCCTACGAGCAGTACTTC,CSVGLAASYEQYF
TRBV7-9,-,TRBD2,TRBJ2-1,TGTGCCAGCAGTACTGGGACTAGCGGGGGCTATGAGCAGTTCTTC,CASSTGTSGGYEQFF
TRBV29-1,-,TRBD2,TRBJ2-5,TGCAGCGTTGTGGGATGGGTAGCGGGAGGGCCAGTCGTATCTGAGACCCAGTACTTC,CSVVGWVAGGPVVSETQYF
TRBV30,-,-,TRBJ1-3,TGTGCCTGGAGTGACGGAGGTACAAACACCATATATTTT,CAWSDGGTNTIYF
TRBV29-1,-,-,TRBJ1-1,TGCAGCGAAACCGACAGGAACACTGAAGCTTTCTTT,CSETDRNTEAFF
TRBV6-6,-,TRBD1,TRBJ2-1,TGTGCCAGCAGTCCCCAGGGGGCCAATGAGCAGTTCTTC,CASSPQGANEQFF
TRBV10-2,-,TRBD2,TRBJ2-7,TGCGCCACCCTGACTAGCGGGCCCTCCTACGAGCAGTACTTC,CATLTSGPSYEQYF
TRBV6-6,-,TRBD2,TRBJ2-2,TGTGCCAGCAGTCCACCCTTAAATCCGGGGGGGCGCCCCGGGGAGCTGTTTTTT,CASSPPLNPGGRPGELFF
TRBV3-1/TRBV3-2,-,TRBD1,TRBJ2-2,TGTGCCAGCAGGGGGACAGGGGATAACACCGGGGAGCTGTTTTTT,CASRGTGDNTGELFF
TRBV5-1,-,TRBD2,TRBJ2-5,TGCGCCAGCAGCTCTGGACTAGCCAAAGAGACCCAGTACTTC,CASSSGLAKETQYF
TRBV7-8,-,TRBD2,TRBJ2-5,TGTGCCAGCAGCTATAGCGGGGCGAGCCAAGAGACCCAGTACTTC,CASSYSGASQETQYF
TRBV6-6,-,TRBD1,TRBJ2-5,TGTGCCAGCAGCCTCAGAACCGGGACAGGGCAAGAGACCCAGTACTTC,CASSLRTGTGQETQYF
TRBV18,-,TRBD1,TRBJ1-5,TGTGCCAGCTCGTCCGGGACAGCCGAGGTTCAGCCCCAGCATTTT,CASSSGTAEVQPQHF
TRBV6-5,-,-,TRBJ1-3,TGTGCCAGCCGGCCCGACACCAGCTCTGGAAACACCATATATTTT,CASRPDTSSGNTIYF
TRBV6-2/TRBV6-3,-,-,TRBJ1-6,TGTGCCAGCAGTTATGGGGGGGACGGTAATTCACCCCTCCACTTT,CASSYGGDGNSPLHF
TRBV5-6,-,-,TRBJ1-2,TGTGCCAGCAGCTTGAGCGCGGGCCCCCACACCTTC,CASSLSAGPHTF
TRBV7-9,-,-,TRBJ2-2,TGTGCCAGCAGCTTACCCACGGACACCGGGGAGCTGTTTTTT,CASSLPTDTGELFF
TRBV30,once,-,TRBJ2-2,TGTGCCTGGAGGAGCTCCGGGGAGCTGTTTTTT,CAWRSSGELFF
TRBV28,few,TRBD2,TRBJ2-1,TGTGCCAGCAGTTCACTAGCGGGAGGGCCAGATGAGCAGTTCTTC,CASSSLAGGPDEQFF
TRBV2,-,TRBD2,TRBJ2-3,TGTGCCAGCAGTGAAAACCTGAGCGGGAGGGTGGCGACGCAGTATTTT,CASSENLSGRVATQYF
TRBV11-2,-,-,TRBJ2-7,TGTGCCAGCAGCTTTTCCCTTATGGGCAGCTTGTACGAGCAGTACTTC,CASSFSLMGSLYEQYF
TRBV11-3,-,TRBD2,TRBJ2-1,TGTGCCAGCAGCTCCGGAGGGACTAGTAACGATGAGCAGTTCTTC,CASSSGGTSNDEQFF
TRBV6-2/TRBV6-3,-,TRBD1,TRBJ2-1,TGTGCCAGCAGCTTGGGACAGGGGATCGGGGAGTTCTTC,CASSLGQGIGEFF
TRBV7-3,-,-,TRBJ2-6,TGTGCCAGCAGCCCTCAGGGGCATTCTGGGGCCAACGTCCTGACTTTC,CASSPQGHSGANVLTF
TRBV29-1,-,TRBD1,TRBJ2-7,TGCAGCGTTGAGGGACAGGGGGCTTACGAGCAGTACTTC,CSVEGQGAYEQYF
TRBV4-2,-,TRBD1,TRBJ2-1,TGTGCCAGCAGCCAAGAGTGGGACAGGGACAATGAGCAGTTCTTC,CASSQEWDRDNEQFF
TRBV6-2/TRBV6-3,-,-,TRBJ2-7,TGTGCCAGCAGCGGGACACCCTCCTACGAGCAGTACTTC,CASSGTPSYEQYF
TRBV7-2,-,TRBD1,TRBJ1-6,TGTGCCAGCAGCGAAGTGGGACAGTGGAGCTCCTATAATTCACCCCTCCACTTT,CASSEVGQWSSYNSPLHF
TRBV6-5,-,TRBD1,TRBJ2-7,TGTGCCAGCACGATAATGACAGGGGATGTGCAGTACTTC,CASTIMTGDVQYF
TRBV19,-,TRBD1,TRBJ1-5,TGTGCCAGTAGTCCCCAGACAGGGGGCACTCAGCCCCAGCATTTT,CASSPQTGGTQPQHF
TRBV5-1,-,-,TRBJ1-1,TGCGCCAGCAGCTTGGGCAGGGCTGGGACTGAAGCTTTCTTT,CASSLGRAGTEAFF
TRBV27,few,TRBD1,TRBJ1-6,TGTGCCAGCAGGAGGACAGGGAGTAATTCACCCCTCCACTTT,CASRRTGSNSPLHF
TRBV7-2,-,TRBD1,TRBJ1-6,TGTGCCAGCAGCTTTAATCAGGGGGGTTCACCCCTCCACTTT,CASSFNQGGSPLHF
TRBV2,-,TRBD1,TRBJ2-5,TGTGCCAGCAGTGCCCCGGGGGACAGGCAAGAGACCCAGTACTTC,CASSAPGDRQETQYF
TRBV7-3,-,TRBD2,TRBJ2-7,TGTGCCAGCAGCTCCCGGACTAGCGGGGGATACGAGCAGTACTTC,CASSSRTSGGYEQYF
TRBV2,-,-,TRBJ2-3,TGTGCCAGCAGTGATCAGGGAACAGATACGCAGTATTTT,CASSDQGTDTQYF
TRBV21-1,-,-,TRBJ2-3,TGTGCCAGCAGCTCACGGGACAGATTCACAGATACGCAGTATTTT,CASSSRDRFTDTQYF
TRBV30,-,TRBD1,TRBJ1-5,TGTGCCTGGAGTCCCAAGACAGGGGGTGGCAATCAGCCCCAGCATTTT,CAWSPKTGGGNQPQHF